This T cell receptor beta chain comes out of a study of blood T cells in healthy people across ages. In germline, CDR1 is LGHDT, CDR2 YNNKEL (reference sequence). The germline V and J ends were trimmed by 0 bases and 12 bases, with 18 bases remaining between them. This CDR3 contains 15 residues. The second PCR ran roughly 6 to 11 cycles with a sample-barcoded 5' primer and J-beta primers. TCRdb ran MiXCR on the 5' RACE reads and lists one entry per CDR3 protein. This repertoire shows 600,000 to 1,000,000 distinct CDR3 sequences, over 45% found once; its top ten account for 20% to 25%. Source material: blood. The chain combines TRBV3-1 with TRBJ2-1; tentatively, D is TRBD2 (7 bases). The TCR comes from a man aged 25 to 40 in good health. This CDR3 is CASSQDLGGRVWQFF. The CDR3 nucleotides read TGTGCCAGCAGCCAAGATCTGGGGGGGCGGGTTTGGCAGTTCTTC.